The 8 T cell receptor beta chains below all came from one sample that was sequenced in a study of beta chain features in type 1 diabetes. Since all of the isolated RNA was reverse transcribed, expressed TCRB transcripts were what got sequenced. Method: immunoSEQ multiplex PCR; TCRdb's copy keeps in-frame clones and lacks some. The data contain a few hundred thousand clones, around 12% of them seen just once; the ten biggest clones take up 0.017%. Material: naive CD4+ T cells from blood. All receptors come from a man aged 18 to 30 in good health.

V gene TRBV29-1 combines with J gene TRBJ2-3; 15 bases align to TRBD2. Germline V gives CDR1 SQVTM, CDR2 ANQGSEA. Losses at the gene ends were 4 bases for V and 4 bases for J; bases not matched to a gene: 6. The CDR3 is 16 residues long. Here the CDR3 DNA reads TGCAGCGTTGCGGGACTAGCGGGAGGATTGGCAGATACGCAGTATTTT. Encoded protein: CSVAGLAGGLADTQYF.

This clone has a handful of counts. V gene TRBV30 combines with J gene TRBJ1-5, with D possibly matching TRBD1 (5 bases). CDR3 size: 16 residues. Trimming stripped 5 bases from V and 1 base from J, with 18 bases between. CDR1 and CDR2 from the germline V gene are GTSNPN and SVGIG (reference sequence). Written as DNA, the CDR3 is TGTGCCTGGGGCAAAAGGGGCAGGGTGAGCAATCAGCCCCAGCATTTT. Residues: CAWGKRGRVSNQPQHF.

V gene TRBV9 combines with J gene TRBJ1-2; D gene unclear. The germline V and J ends were trimmed by 5 bases and 3 bases, with 14 bases remaining between them. The CDR3 sequence is 14 residues long. CDR1 and CDR2 from the germline V gene are SGDLS and YYNGEE. The CDR3 sequence is CASRYSGVDYGYTF. CDR3 sequence (DNA): TGTGCCAGCAGGTACAGCGGGGTTGACTATGGCTACACCTTC.

CDR3 sequence (DNA): TGTGCCAGCAGCGAAGAGACAGGGTACACAGATACGCAGTATTTT. Translating gives CASSEETGYTDTQYF. The gene calls are TRBV9 and TRBJ2-3; 7 bases fit TRBD1. Looked up from germline, CDR1 is SGDLS and CDR2 is YYNGEE. The length of the CDR3 is 15 residues. The junction had 6 bases not matched to a gene; V was cut back by 3 bases and J by 2 bases.

The table lists this clone with a few counts. The CDR3 loop reads CAWSVRQAYEQYF. In DNA, the CDR3 is TGTGCCTGGAGTGTACGGCAGGCCTACGAGCAGTACTTC. The rearrangement joins TRBV30 to TRBJ2-7; D unclear. The V and J ends lost 0 bases and 2 bases respectively, with 8 bases between them. Germline loops: CDR1 GTSNPN, CDR2 SVGIG (reference sequence). The CDR3 totals 13 residues.

This chain connects TRBV7-2 to TRBJ2-1; 8 bases map to TRBD2. This CDR3 spans 16 amino acids. V lost 5 bases to trimming and J lost 6 bases; unmatched junction nucleotides: 12. The V gene's germline CDR1 is SGHTA and CDR2 FQGNSA. The CDR3 nucleotides are TGTGCCAGCAGCCCATTTAGGGGACTAGGTCTCAATGAGCAGTTCTTC. Its protein is CASSPFRGLGLNEQFF. Complete variable domain (other parts from reference TRBV7-2 and TRBJ2-1): GAGVSQSPSNKVTEKGKDVELRCDPISGHTALYWYRQSLGQGLEFLIYFQGNSAPDKSGLPSDRFSAERTGGSVSTLTIQRTQQEDSAVYLCASSPFRGLGLNEQFFGPGTRLTVL.

This clone was counted between two and nine times. Other DNA sequences in this sample translate to the same CDR3. This chain links TRBV30 with TRBJ2-7, with 9 bases fitting TRBD1. With 2 bases clipped from V and 1 base from J, the junction kept 3 bases outside the gene matches. This CDR3 comprises 14 residues. The germline V gene encodes CDR1 GTSNPN and CDR2 SVGIG (reference sequence). CDR3 amino acids: CAWSPDRGSYEQYF. CDR3 coding DNA: TGTGCCTGGAGTCCGGACAGGGGATCCTACGAGCAGTACTTC.

The chain joins TRBV10-3 to TRBJ1-3; D is ambiguous. In germline, CDR1 is ENHRY, CDR2 SYGVKD. Trimming took 2 bases from V and 0 from J, leaving 8 bases between them. The CDR3 covers 15 residues. In nucleotides, the CDR3 is TGTGCCATCAGTGAGCAGGAAATCTCTGGAAACACCATATATTTT. As protein: CAISEQEISGNTIYF.